This T cell receptor beta chain is drawn from a study of blood T cells in healthy people across ages. Points from the study as a whole: With donor CMV status unknown, expanded clonotype changes were possibly confounded. Samples with more naive T cells showed higher observed beta diversity.

The authors extracted at least 5.5 micrograms of total RNA per sample. Worth noting for this clonotype: As yet, its antigen is unknown.

This CDR3 comprises 16 residues. The V end was cut by 3 bases, the J end by 0 bases, with 13 bases between. The second PCR ran about 6 to 12 cycles with a sample-barcoded 5' primer and J-beta primers. Every molecule of cDNA carried a tag from a template-switch adaptor with 12 random nucleotides. TCRdb re-called the 5' RACE reads through MiXCR, storing one row per CDR3 protein. This table has about 640,000 distinct CDR3 sequences, 25% to 30% appearing once. V and J are TRBV12-3 or TRBV12-4 and TRBJ2-3; D is perhaps TRBD2 (6 bases). Sample: blood. The sequence was collected from a woman older than 75 in good health. The CDR3 loop is CASSLRSSVSTDTQYF. As DNA, the CDR3 is TGTGCCAGCAGTTTGAGGTCTAGCGTAAGCACAGATACGCAGTATTTT.